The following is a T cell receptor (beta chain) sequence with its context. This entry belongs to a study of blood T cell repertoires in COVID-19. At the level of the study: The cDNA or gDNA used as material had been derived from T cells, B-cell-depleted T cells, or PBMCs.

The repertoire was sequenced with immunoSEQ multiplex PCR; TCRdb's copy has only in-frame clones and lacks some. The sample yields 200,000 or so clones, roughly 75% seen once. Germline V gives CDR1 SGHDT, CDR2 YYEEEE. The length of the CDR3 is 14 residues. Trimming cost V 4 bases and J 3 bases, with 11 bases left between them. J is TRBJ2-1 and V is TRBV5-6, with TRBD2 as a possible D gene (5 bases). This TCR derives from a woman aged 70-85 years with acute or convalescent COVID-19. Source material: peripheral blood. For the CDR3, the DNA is TGTGCCAGCAGCCCCGTTAGCGTCTACAATGAGCAGTTCTTC. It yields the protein CASSPVSVYNEQFF.